One and the same sample provided the 20 T cell receptor beta chains below, sequenced in a study of CXCR3-negative and CXCR3-positive naive CD8 T cells. UMI-labeled 5' RACE yielded the TRB cDNA libraries. Following a re-call of the 5' RACE reads, TCRdb has one entry per CDR3 protein and lacks DNA. This listing includes 85,000 to 130,000 distinct CDR3 sequences. Their target antigens are unknown. Points from the study as a whole: A higher hydrophobicity marked the TRB CDR3s of CXCR3-positive naive cells versus CXCR3-negative naive cells.

The specimen sequenced was naive CXCR3+ CD8+ T cells from blood. The subset denotes: CD45RO-CCR7+CD27+CD95- naive CD8+ T cells expressing CXCR3 (TNR3+). Every receptor here comes from a human donor in good health. Some clones in this sample may be carry-over from other donors' samples.

The chain links TRBV29-1 to TRBJ1-5; TCRdb outputs TRBD1, but without DNA this stays unchecked. Germline V gene sequence: CDR1 SQVTM, CDR2 ANQGSEA. The CDR3 totals 15 residues. The CDR3 is CSVLDPGYSNQPQHF.

The V call is TRBV24-1, the J call TRBJ2-3; the D gene TCRdb calls, TRBD1, cannot be checked with no DNA. The CDR3 runs to 15 residues. CDR1 and CDR2 from the germline V gene are KGHDR and SFDVKD. The CDR3 loop is CATSATVRYTDTQYF.

The chain employs TRBV5-1 and TRBJ2-7. Germline V gene sequence: CDR1 SGHRS, CDR2 YFSETQ. CDR3 length: 13 amino acids. CDR3 protein: CASSLAHDYEQYF.

The chain has TRBV11-2 and TRBJ1-1. The CDR3 runs to 13 residues. Per the germline V gene, CDR1 is SGHAT and CDR2 is FQNNGV. This CDR3 is CASSLEENTEAFF.

This chain uses TRBV4-2 with TRBJ1-1. This CDR3 is 15 amino acids long. The germline V gene has CDR1 LGHNA and CDR2 YNFKEQ. CDR3 loop: CASSEDWGFDTEAFF.

The V gene is TRBV20-1, the J gene TRBJ2-7; the D call from TCRdb, TRBD1, cannot be confirmed without DNA. Germline-derived CDR1 and CDR2 are DFQATT and SNEGSKA (reference sequence). The CDR3 is made up of 14 amino acids. This chain's CDR3 is CSAERDRGTYEQYF.

The rearrangement uses TRBV7-2 and TRBJ2-1; TCRdb reports TRBD1, a call that lacks DNA to check it against. In germline, CDR1 is SGHTA, CDR2 FQGNSA. The CDR3 runs to 14 residues. The CDR3 sequence is CASSLVTGAGEQFF.

CDR3 amino acids: CASSLDWGSRWNEQYF. The gene calls are TRBV7-9 and TRBJ2-7; TCRdb selects TRBD1, and the lack of DNA leaves this call unchecked. Germline V CDR1 and CDR2: SEHNR, FQNEAQ (reference sequence). This CDR3 is built from 16 residues.

This sequence joins TRBV28 and TRBJ2-7. Germline assignment: CDR1 MDHEN and CDR2 SYDVKM. This CDR3 has 11 residues. The CDR3 loop reads CASRDGLEQYF.

The chain joins TRBV28 to TRBJ1-5; TCRdb's D call, TRBD1, is unchecked because there is no DNA. The germline V gene encodes CDR1 MDHEN and CDR2 SYDVKM. The CDR3 consists of 15 residues. CDR3 sequence reads: CASSPLDSEGQPQHF.

The chain recombines TRBV18 with TRBJ2-1; lacking DNA, the TRBD1 call made by TCRdb goes unchecked. Germline loops: CDR1 KGHSH, CDR2 LQKENI. This CDR3 spans 16 amino acids. The CDR3 here is CASSPLDRKNYNEQFF.

The J gene is TRBJ2-3, the V gene TRBV7-3; the D call of TRBD1 rests on TCRdb alone, since no DNA is present to check it. The CDR3 loop spans 15 amino acids. Looked up from germline, CDR1 is SGHTA and CDR2 is FQGTGA. The CDR3 protein is CASSSSPGSTDTQYF.

This sequence joins TRBV28 and TRBJ2-7. This CDR3 region has 15 residues. CDR1 and CDR2 from the germline V gene are MDHEN and SYDVKM. The CDR3 protein is CASSLSETGPYEQYF.

V usage is TRBV7-9 and J usage is TRBJ2-2. CDR3 length: 14 residues. Germline lookup yields CDR1 SEHNR and CDR2 FQNEAQ (reference sequence). CDR3 amino acids: CASSLSMDTGELFF. The whole variable domain, filled in from reference TRBV7-9 and TRBJ2-2, reads DTGVSQNPRHKITKRGQNVTFRCDPISEHNRLYWYRQTLGQGPEFLTYFQNEAQLEKSRLLSDRFSAERPKGSFSTLEIQRTEQGDSAMYLCASSLSMDTGELFFGEGSRLTVL.

The chain joins TRBV12-2 to TRBJ2-7. TRBV12-2 is deemed a pseudogene. The length of the CDR3 is 15 residues. CDR3: CASRFGGGSSYEQYF.

The chain links TRBV5-1 to TRBJ2-5; no DNA is available, so the TRBD2 call from TCRdb remains unchecked. Germline CDR1 is SGHRS and CDR2 is YFSETQ. This CDR3 spans 13 amino acids. The CDR3 region is CASSLGQRETQYF.

The chain employs TRBV10-3 and TRBJ2-7; TCRdb returns TRBD1, unconfirmable since there is no DNA. This CDR3 contains 14 residues. Germline V lookup: CDR1 ENHRY, CDR2 SYGVKD. CDR3: CAISETQGAREQYF.

The V call is TRBV20-1, the J call TRBJ2-1; there is no DNA to check the TCRdb D call of TRBD2. The germline V gene has CDR1 DFQATT and CDR2 SNEGSKA (reference sequence). CDR3 length: 15 residues. This CDR3 reads CSARDNERTNNEQFF.

The chain combines TRBV2 with TRBJ2-1; the TCRdb call, TRBD2, lacks DNA for checking. Germline V gene sequence: CDR1 SNHLY, CDR2 FYNNEI. CDR3 length: 16 amino acids. CDR3: CASSERAGGSHNEQFF.

The chain joins TRBV4-3 to TRBJ2-2; TCRdb indicates TRBD1, and absent DNA this call remains unverified. The V gene's germline CDR1 is LGHNA and CDR2 YSLEER. This CDR3 comprises 17 residues. This CDR3 reads CASSQDSRGTGAGELFF.